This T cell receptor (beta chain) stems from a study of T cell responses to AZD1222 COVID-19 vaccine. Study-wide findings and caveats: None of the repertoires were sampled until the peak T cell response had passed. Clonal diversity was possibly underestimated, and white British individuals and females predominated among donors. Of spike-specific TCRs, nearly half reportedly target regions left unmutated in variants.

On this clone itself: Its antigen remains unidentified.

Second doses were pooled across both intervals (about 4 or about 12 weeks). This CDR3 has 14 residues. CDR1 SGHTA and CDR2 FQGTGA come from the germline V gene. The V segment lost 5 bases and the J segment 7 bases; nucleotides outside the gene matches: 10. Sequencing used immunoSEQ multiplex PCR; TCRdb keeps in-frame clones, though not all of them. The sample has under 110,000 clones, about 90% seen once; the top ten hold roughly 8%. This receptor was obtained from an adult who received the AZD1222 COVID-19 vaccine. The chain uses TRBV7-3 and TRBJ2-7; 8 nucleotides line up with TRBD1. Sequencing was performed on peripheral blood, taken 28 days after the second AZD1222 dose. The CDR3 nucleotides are TGTGCCAGCAGCAAAACGCCGGGGGACAGGGAGCAGTACTTC. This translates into CASSKTPGDREQYF. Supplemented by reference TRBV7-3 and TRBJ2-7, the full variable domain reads GAGVSQTPSNKVTEKGKYVELRCDPISGHTALYWYRQSLGQGPEFLIYFQGTGAADDSGLPNDRFFAVRPEGSVSTLKIQRTERGDSAVYLCASSKTPGDREQYFGPGTRLTVT.